This T cell receptor beta chain was retrieved from a study of post-analysis software for immune sequencing data. At the level of the study: Included courses were relapsing-remitting and secondary progressive multiple sclerosis; progressive-relapsing multiple sclerosis was also included. Overall study results and limits: Controls showed significantly higher normalized Chao1 diversity than did multiple sclerosis patients. Elevated frequency relative to controls characterized several TRBV segments in patients, TRBV5-6, TRBV5-1 and TRBV20-1 among them. Same-batch preparations were strongly co-clustered by F measure.

This clonotype was counted only a few times. Its antigen is unknown. The authors incorporated unique molecular identifiers into the TCR beta cDNA libraries. Input amounts of roughly 0.85 to 10 million T cells were used. These gave roughly 0.5 million cDNA molecules, so each molecule approximated one T cell. TCRdb itself ran the PCR reads through MiXCR, one entry per CDR3 protein. Of about 380,000 distinct CDR3 sequences in the sample, around a third are singletons; the top ten hold around an eighth. CDR3 length: 12 amino acids. Germline V gives CDR1 SQVTM, CDR2 ANQGSEA. The sequence came from a girl under 18 with multiple sclerosis. The V call is TRBV29-1, the J call TRBJ2-7; possible D gene TRBD1, 6 bases. The DNA end is more similar to TRBJ2-5, so the J call may be wrong. Sample: blood. The CDR3 here is CSVNWGQETQYF. CDR3 sequence (DNA): TGCAGCGTTAACTGGGGGCAGGAGACCCAGTACTTC.